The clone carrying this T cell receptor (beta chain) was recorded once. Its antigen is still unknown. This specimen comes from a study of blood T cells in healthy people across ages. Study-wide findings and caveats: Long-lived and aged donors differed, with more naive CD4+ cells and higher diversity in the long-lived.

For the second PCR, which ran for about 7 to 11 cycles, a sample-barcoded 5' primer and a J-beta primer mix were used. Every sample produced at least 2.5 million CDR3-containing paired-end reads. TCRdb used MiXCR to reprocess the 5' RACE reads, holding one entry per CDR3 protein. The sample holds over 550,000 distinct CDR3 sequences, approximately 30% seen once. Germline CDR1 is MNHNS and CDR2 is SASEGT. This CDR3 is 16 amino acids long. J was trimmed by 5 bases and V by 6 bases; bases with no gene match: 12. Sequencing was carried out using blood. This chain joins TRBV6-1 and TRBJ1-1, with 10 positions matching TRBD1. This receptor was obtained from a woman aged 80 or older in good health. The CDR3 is CASRGTGENLGTEAFF. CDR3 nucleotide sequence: TGTGCCAGCAGGGGGACAGGGGAGAACCTGGGGACTGAAGCTTTCTTT.